These 3 T cell receptor beta chains came from one sample sequenced in a study of blood T cells in healthy people across ages. For the second PCR, which ran for about 6 to 11 cycles, a sample-barcoded 5' primer and a J-beta primer mix were used. TCRdb re-derived calls from the 5' RACE reads in MiXCR, one entry per CDR3 protein. Of more than 700,000 distinct CDR3 sequences in the sample, about 55% were seen once. The material sequenced was blood. These receptors all come from a man older than 75 in good health.

The CDR3 region has the DNA TGTGCCAGCAGCCCCCGGGACAGGGTAACATACTCCTACGAGCAGTACTTC. Amino acid sequence: CASSPRDRVTYSYEQYF. The chain carries TRBV14 and TRBJ2-7; 9 positions agree with TRBD1. CDR1 SGHDN and CDR2 FVKESK come from the germline V gene. The ends lost 4 bases at V and 0 bases at J; junction bases unmatched: 10. The CDR3 is 17 residues long.

CDR3 protein: CASSPLGFPIENEKLFF. In DNA form, the CDR3 reads TGTGCCAGCAGTCCCCTCGGGTTTCCAATTGAAAATGAAAAACTGTTTTTT. J is TRBJ1-4 and V is TRBV27; D is uncertain. V was trimmed by 5 bases and J by 5 bases, leaving 21 bases between them. CDR3 length: 17 amino acids. Germline-derived CDR1 and CDR2 are MNHEY and SMNVEV (reference sequence).

The chain combines TRBV12-5 with TRBJ1-2; the D is unclear. V shed 0 bases and J shed 0 bases, with 8 bases lying between them. The CDR3 covers 15 residues. Germline V gene data show CDR1 as LGHNT and CDR2 as FRNRAP. CDR3 in amino acids: CASGLVSGSNYGYTF. The CDR3 region has the DNA TGTGCTAGTGGTTTGGTATCGGGGTCTAACTATGGCTACACCTTC.